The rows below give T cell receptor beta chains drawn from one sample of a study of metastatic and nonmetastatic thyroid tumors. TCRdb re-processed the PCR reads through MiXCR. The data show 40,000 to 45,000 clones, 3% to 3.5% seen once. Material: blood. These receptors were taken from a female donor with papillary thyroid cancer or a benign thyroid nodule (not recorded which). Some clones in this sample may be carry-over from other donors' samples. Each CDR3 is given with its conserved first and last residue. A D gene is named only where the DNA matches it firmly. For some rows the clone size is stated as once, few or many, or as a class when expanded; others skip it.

TGTGCCAGTAGCTTATCCAGCTCCTACGAGCAGTACTTC,CASSLSSSYEQYF,TRBJ2-7,.,TRBV7-9,few
TGTGCCAGCAGCCTTAGCGGGAGGAGCAATGAGCAGTTCTTC,CASSLSGRSNEQFF,TRBJ2-1,TRBD2,TRBV28,.
TGTGCCTGGAACGGACATGTGGGTGGAAACACCATATATTTT,CAWNGHVGGNTIYF,TRBJ1-3,.,TRBV30,many
TGTGCCAGCAGGGGGGTAGATACTGAAGCTTTCTTT,CASRGVDTEAFF,TRBJ1-1,.,TRBV3-1,few
TGTGCCAGCAGTCGAGGGGGCGGGTACGAGCAGTACTTC,CASSRGGGYEQYF,TRBJ2-7,TRBD1,TRBV6-1,many
TGTGCCAGCAGCCCCAGACAGGTTTTGAACACTGAAGCTTTCTTT,CASSPRQVLNTEAFF,TRBJ1-1,.,TRBV7-9,many
TGCAGTGCATCGGACAGGGTTGACGAAGCTTTCTTT,CSASDRVDEAFF,TRBJ1-1,TRBD1,TRBV20-1,many
TGTGTCACCCGGGGACAGGCGGCCTACGAGCAGTACTTC,CVTRGQAAYEQYF,TRBJ2-7,TRBD1,TRBV6-1,many
TGTGCCAGCAGCAGCGGGGCAGGGAACACTGAAGCTTTCTTT,CASSSGAGNTEAFF,TRBJ1-1,.,TRBV9,.
TGTGCCTGGAGCCATCTCTATCCGGGGGGAGAGACCCAGTACTTC,CAWSHLYPGGETQYF,TRBJ2-5,TRBD2,TRBV30,many
TGCGCCAGCAGCCGAGCCGGGACTAGCGGGAGGTCCCGATGGGGGGAGCTGTTTTTT,CASSRAGTSGRSRWGELFF,TRBJ2-2,TRBD2,TRBV4-1,many
TGTGCCAGCAGCTTGGGCAGCAATGAGCAGTTCTTC,CASSLGSNEQFF,TRBJ2-1,.,TRBV7-9,.
TGCGCCAGCAGTAGGACAGGCGAATACAATGAGCAGTTCTTC,CASSRTGEYNEQFF,TRBJ2-1,TRBD1,TRBV10-2,many
TGTGCCAGCAGTGCGACAGGGGGCTCAGGCTACACCTTC,CASSATGGSGYTF,TRBJ1-2,TRBD1,TRBV6-1,.
TGCGCCAGCAGCTTGGGGACAGACACAGATACGCAGTATTTT,CASSLGTDTDTQYF,TRBJ2-3,.,TRBV5-1,many
TGCAGTGCTAGAGGAACGAACACCGGGGAGCTGTTTTTT,CSARGTNTGELFF,TRBJ2-2,.,TRBV20-1,.
TGTGCCAGCAGCTTAGGACTAGCGGTGTACAATGAGCAGTTCTTC,CASSLGLAVYNEQFF,TRBJ2-1,TRBD2,TRBV7-2,many
TGTGCCAGCAGCAGGGTAATACACACTGAAGCTTCCTTT,CASSRVIHTEASF,TRBJ1-1,.,TRBV16,many
TGCGCCAGCAGCCAAGAGGCGGACCAGCCCCAGCATTTT,CASSQEADQPQHF,TRBJ1-5,.,TRBV4-1,medium-sized
TGTGCCAGCAGCTTGTGGGACGACGACACCGGGGAGCTGTTTTTT,CASSLWDDDTGELFF,TRBJ2-2,.,TRBV7-9,many
TGTGCCAGTTGGCAGGGCGCGTGGACTGAAGCTTTCTTT,CASWQGAWTEAFF,TRBJ1-1,.,TRBV6-1,.
TGTGCCAGCTCACCAAATCCAGGAGGCGATCAGCCCCAGCATTTT,CASSPNPGGDQPQHF,TRBJ1-5,.,TRBV18,many
TGTGCCAGCAGTAGGAAGGGGGCGTCTAATGAAAAACTGTTTTTT,CASSRKGASNEKLFF,TRBJ1-4,TRBD1,TRBV6-1,many
TGTGCCAGCAGCGCAAAGAGACCCGGGACTATTAACAATGAGCAGTTCTTC,CASSAKRPGTINNEQFF,TRBJ2-1,TRBD2,TRBV11-2,.
TGCGCCAGCAGCTTGCCCCCATCCGGTAAGGGCACAGATACGCAGTATTTT,CASSLPPSGKGTDTQYF,TRBJ2-3,.,TRBV5-1,few
TGTGCCAGCAGCTCCCGGGAGGGCCGCCGTGATGAGCAGTTCTTC,CASSSREGRRDEQFF,TRBJ2-1,TRBD2,TRBV7-9,.
TGTGCCAGCAGCCAAGCCGGGAGTTCCTACAATGAGCAGTTCTTC,CASSQAGSSYNEQFF,TRBJ2-1,.,TRBV4-2,many
TGTGCCAGCAGGAGGACAGGGGAGCCTAACTATGGCTACACCTTC,CASRRTGEPNYGYTF,TRBJ1-2,TRBD1,TRBV6-1,few
TGTGCCAGCAACAACCCCGGGACTCGTTACAATGAGCAGTTCTTC,CASNNPGTRYNEQFF,TRBJ2-1,.,TRBV6-1,few
TGTGCCAGCAATTCCCTGGCGGGAGGGTACAATGAGCAGTTCTTC,CASNSLAGGYNEQFF,TRBJ2-1,TRBD2,TRBV27,many
TGTGCCAGCAGCAAACAGGGTTCGAACACCGGGGAGCTGTTTTTT,CASSKQGSNTGELFF,TRBJ2-2,.,TRBV7-9,few
TGTGCCAGCAGCCCGGGACAGACCTATGGCTACACCTTC,CASSPGQTYGYTF,TRBJ1-2,TRBD1,TRBV11-2,many
TGTGCCAGTAGTGGTGTCGGCACGGGCACAGATACGCAGTATTTT,CASSGVGTGTDTQYF,TRBJ2-3,.,TRBV19,.
TGTGCCAGCAGTGTGGGACTAGCGGCTGTGAATGAGCAGTTCTTC,CASSVGLAAVNEQFF,TRBJ2-1,TRBD2,TRBV6-4,many
TGTGCCAGCAGTACATACCGGGACATAGGTGACACTGAAGCTTTCTTT,CASSTYRDIGDTEAFF,TRBJ1-1,.,TRBV28,.
TGTGCCAGCAGTGGGGACGGTAGGCATACGCAGTATTTT,CASSGDGRHTQYF,TRBJ2-3,.,TRBV25-1,many
TGCAGTGCTAACCTGATCCCCGGGAGCACAGATACGCAGTATTTT,CSANLIPGSTDTQYF,TRBJ2-3,.,TRBV20-1,medium-sized
TGTGCCAGCAGTTTAAGTTTGAACACTGAAGCTTTCTTT,CASSLSLNTEAFF,TRBJ1-1,.,TRBV28,many
TGCAGCGTTGGGGGCCAGTTACTCACAGATACGCAGTATTTT,CSVGGQLLTDTQYF,TRBJ2-3,.,TRBV29-1,many
TGCGCCAGCAGCTTGGACCCCATTACAGATCTCGAGCAGTACTTC,CASSLDPITDLEQYF,TRBJ2-7,.,TRBV5-1,few
TGTGCCGGCAATCCTGACAGGGGTGAAGTCACAGATACGCAGTATTTT,CAGNPDRGEVTDTQYF,TRBJ2-3,TRBD1,TRBV6-4,few
TGTGCCAGCAGTCCCCACCCTCCGGGACAGATCTCTGGGGCCAACGTCCTGACTTTC,CASSPHPPGQISGANVLTF,TRBJ2-6,TRBD1,TRBV6-1,.
TGTGCCAGCAGTGAAGACGGTGCGGAGACTGAAGCTTTCTTT,CASSEDGAETEAFF,TRBJ1-1,.,TRBV2,many
TGTGCCAGCAGTGCGGGACTCACCGGGGAGCTGTTTTTT,CASSAGLTGELFF,TRBJ2-2,.,TRBV12-3/TRBV12-4,many
TGTGCCAGCAGCCAAGGGGCAGCCTATGGCTACACCTTC,CASSQGAAYGYTF,TRBJ1-2,.,TRBV3-1,few
TGTGCCAGTCCTTCGGGCTCGGTGGAGCTGTTCTTT,CASPSGSVELFF,TRBJ2-2,.,TRBV28,few
TGTGCCAGCAGCACCAATGACCTAGCGGGAGGGCCCACAGATACGCAGTATTTT,CASSTNDLAGGPTDTQYF,TRBJ2-3,TRBD2,TRBV9,few
TGTGCCATTCCTTGGGCCGGGAGGGTAGCGGGGAGCTCCTACGAGCAGTACTTC,CAIPWAGRVAGSSYEQYF,TRBJ2-7,TRBD2,TRBV15,.
TGTGCCTGGAGTGTACAGGGGGTGAACACTGAAGCTTTCTTT,CAWSVQGVNTEAFF,TRBJ1-1,TRBD1,TRBV30,.
TGTGCCAGCACCCCGGGGCTTCACTATGGCTACACCTTC,CASTPGLHYGYTF,TRBJ1-2,.,TRBV6-1,many
TGTGCCAGCAGTTACTTGGGGACACCTCCCTACGAGCAGTACTTC,CASSYLGTPPYEQYF,TRBJ2-7,.,TRBV6-9,.
TGTGCCTGGGGGACAGGGGGAGCAGATACGCAGTATTTT,CAWGTGGADTQYF,TRBJ2-3,TRBD1,TRBV30,many
TGCAGTGCTAGAGCAGGACAGGGGAGTGGGGCGGGTGAGACCCAGTACTTC,CSARAGQGSGAGETQYF,TRBJ2-5,TRBD1,TRBV20-1,many
TGCGCCAGCAGCTGGGACAGGCAAGAGACCCAGTACTTC,CASSWDRQETQYF,TRBJ2-5,TRBD1,TRBV5-1,many